This TCR beta chain was identified in a study of post-analysis software for immune sequencing data. Study-level background: The cohort encompassed relapsing-remitting, secondary progressive and progressive-relapsing multiple sclerosis disease courses.

Overall study results and limits: Patients showed TRBV5-6, TRBV5-1 and TRBV20-1 among four to six TRBV segments more frequent than in controls. Controls showed significantly higher normalized Chao1 diversity than did multiple sclerosis patients.

cDNA libraries for TCR beta contained unique molecular identifiers. TCRdb called the PCR reads again in MiXCR, with one record for every CDR3 protein. The table includes approximately 250,000 distinct CDR3 sequences, approximately 34% detected once. Many counts were recorded for this clonotype. Its matching antigen is unknown. This CDR3 contains 18 residues. Trimming at V came to 6 bases and at J to 0 bases, leaving 16 bases not matched to a gene. From germline, CDR1 is DFQATT and CDR2 SNEGSKA (reference sequence). This TCR came from a girl between 5 and 17 years old with multiple sclerosis. The chain links TRBV20-1 to TRBJ1-4; TRBD1 aligns across 7 bases. Sequenced material: blood. The CDR3 reads CSARSDRDYRATNEKLFF. The CDR3 bases are TGCAGTGCCCGAAGCGACAGGGACTACCGAGCAACTAATGAAAAACTGTTTTTT.